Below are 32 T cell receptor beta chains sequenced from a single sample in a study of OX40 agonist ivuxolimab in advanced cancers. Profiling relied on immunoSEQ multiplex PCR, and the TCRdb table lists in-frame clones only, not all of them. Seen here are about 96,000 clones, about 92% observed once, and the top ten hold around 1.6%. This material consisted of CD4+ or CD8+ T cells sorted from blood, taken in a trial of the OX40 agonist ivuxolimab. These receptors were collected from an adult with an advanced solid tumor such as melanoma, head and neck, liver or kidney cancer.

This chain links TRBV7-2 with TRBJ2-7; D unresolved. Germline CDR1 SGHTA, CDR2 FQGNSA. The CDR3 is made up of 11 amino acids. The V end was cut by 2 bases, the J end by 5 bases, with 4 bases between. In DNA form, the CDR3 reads TGTGCCAGCAGCTTATACCACGAGCAGTACTTC. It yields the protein CASSLYHEQYF.

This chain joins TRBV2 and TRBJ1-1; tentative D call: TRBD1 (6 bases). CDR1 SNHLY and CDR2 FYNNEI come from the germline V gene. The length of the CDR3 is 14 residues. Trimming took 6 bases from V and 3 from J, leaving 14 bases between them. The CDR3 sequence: CASSLDRRYTEAFF. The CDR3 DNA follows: TGTGCCAGCAGCCTCGACAGGCGGTACACTGAAGCTTTCTTT. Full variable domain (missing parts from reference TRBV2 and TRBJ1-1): EPEVTQTPSHQVTQMGQEVILRCVPISNHLYFYWYRQILGQKVEFLVSFYNNEISEKSEIFDDQFSVERPDGSNFTLKIRSTKLEDSAMYFCASSLDRRYTEAFFGQGTRLTVV.

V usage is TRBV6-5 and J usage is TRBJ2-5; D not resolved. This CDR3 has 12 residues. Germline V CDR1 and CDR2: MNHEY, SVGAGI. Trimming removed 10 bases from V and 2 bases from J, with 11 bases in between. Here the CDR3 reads CATADVQETQYF. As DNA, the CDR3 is TGTGCCACCGCGGACGTACAAGAGACCCAGTACTTC.

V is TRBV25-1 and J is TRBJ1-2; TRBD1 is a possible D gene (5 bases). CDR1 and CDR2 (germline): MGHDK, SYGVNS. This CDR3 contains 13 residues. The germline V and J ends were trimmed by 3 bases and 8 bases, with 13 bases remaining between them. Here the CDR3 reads CASSEFGGNGYTF. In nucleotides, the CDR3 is TGTGCCAGCAGTGAGTTCGGGGGGAACGGCTACACCTTC.

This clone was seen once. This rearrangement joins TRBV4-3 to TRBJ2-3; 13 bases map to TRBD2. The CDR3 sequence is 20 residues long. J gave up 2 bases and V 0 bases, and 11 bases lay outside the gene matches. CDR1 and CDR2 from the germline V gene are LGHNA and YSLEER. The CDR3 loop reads CASSQDWGRGLAGATDTQYF. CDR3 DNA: TGCGCCAGCAGCCAAGATTGGGGCCGCGGACTAGCGGGAGCCACAGATACGCAGTATTTT.

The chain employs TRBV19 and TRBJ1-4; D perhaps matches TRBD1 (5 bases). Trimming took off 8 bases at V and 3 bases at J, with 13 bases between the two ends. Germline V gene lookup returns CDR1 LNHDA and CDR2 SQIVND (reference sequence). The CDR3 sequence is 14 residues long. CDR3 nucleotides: TGTGCCAGTGCCGCGAGGGGCTCTAATGAAAAACTGTTTTTT. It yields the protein CASAARGSNEKLFF.

This CDR3 is CASSLGLAGSYNEQFF. The CDR3 coding sequence is TGTGCCAGCAGCCTGGGACTAGCGGGCTCCTACAATGAGCAGTTCTTC. The chain joins TRBV2 to TRBJ2-1; 12 bases match TRBD2. The junction had 3 bases not matched to a gene; V was cut back by 6 bases and J by 0 bases. The germline V gene encodes CDR1 SNHLY and CDR2 FYNNEI. This CDR3 is 16 amino acids long.

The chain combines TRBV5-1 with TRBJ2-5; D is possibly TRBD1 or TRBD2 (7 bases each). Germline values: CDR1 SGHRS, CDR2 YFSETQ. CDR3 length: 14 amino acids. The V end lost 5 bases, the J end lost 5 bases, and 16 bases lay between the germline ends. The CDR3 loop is CASRDNRGGETQYF. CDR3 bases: TGCGCCAGCAGAGATAACAGGGGAGGGGAGACCCAGTACTTC.

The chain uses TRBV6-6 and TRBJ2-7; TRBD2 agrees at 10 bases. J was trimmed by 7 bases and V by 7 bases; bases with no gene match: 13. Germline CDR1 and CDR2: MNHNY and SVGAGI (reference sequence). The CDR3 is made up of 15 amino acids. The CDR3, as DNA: TGTGCCAGCACCCGCCCCCTAGCGGGAGTGAATGAGCAGTACTTC. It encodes CASTRPLAGVNEQYF.

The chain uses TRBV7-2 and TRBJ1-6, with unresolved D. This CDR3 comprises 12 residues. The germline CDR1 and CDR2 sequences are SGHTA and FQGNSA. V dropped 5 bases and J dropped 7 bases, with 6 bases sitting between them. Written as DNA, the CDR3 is TGTGCCAGCAGCCGAGAGAATTCACCCCTCCACTTT. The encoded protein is CASSRENSPLHF.

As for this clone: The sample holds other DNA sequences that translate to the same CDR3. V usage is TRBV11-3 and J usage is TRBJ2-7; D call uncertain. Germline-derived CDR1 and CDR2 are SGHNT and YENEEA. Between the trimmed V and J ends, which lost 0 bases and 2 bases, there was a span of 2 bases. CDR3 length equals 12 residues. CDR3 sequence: CASSLEAYEQYF. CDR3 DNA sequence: TGTGCCAGCAGCTTAGAGGCCTACGAGCAGTACTTC.

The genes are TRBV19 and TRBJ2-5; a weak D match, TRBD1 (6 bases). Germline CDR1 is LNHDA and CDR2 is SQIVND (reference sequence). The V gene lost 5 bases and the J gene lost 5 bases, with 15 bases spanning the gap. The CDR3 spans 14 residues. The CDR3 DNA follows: TGTGCCAGTAGTCAGGGGAGCGTCCGTGAGACCCAGTACTTC. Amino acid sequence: CASSQGSVRETQYF.

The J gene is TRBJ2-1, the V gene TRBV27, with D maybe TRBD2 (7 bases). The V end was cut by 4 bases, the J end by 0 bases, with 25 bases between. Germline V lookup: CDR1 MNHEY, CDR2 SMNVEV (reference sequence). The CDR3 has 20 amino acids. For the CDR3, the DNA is TGTGCCAGCAGTTATGGGGGCGGGCTAGCGGCCCCAAGCTCCTACAATGAGCAGTTCTTC. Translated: CASSYGGGLAAPSSYNEQFF.

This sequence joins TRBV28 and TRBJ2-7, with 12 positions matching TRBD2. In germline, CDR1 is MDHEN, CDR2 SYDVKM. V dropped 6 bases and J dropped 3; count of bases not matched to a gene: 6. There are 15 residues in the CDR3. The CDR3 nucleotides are TGTGCCAGCAGGGCCACGACTAGCGGGAGCTACGAGCAGTACTTC. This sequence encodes CASRATTSGSYEQYF.

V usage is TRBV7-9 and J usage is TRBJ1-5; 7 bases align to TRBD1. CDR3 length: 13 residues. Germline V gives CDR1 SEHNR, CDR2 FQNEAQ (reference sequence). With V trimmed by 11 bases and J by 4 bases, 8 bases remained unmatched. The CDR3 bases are TGTGCCGCCTCCAGGGGGGCAAATCAGCCCCAGCATTTT. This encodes CAASRGANQPQHF.

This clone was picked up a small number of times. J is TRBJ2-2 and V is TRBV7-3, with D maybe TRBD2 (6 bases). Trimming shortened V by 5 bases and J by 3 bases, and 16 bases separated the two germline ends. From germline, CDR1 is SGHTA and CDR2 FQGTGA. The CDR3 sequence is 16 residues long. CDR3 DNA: TGTGCCAGCAGCCCCACCCAGACGGGAGACACCGGGGAGCTGTTTTTT. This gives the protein CASSPTQTGDTGELFF.

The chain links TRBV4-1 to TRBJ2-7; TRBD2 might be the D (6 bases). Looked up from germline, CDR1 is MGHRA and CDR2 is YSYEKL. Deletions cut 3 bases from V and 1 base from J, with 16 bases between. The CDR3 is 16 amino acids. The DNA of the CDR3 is TGCGCCAGCAGCCACGCTTTGAGGCGGGAATCCTACGAGCAGTACTTC. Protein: CASSHALRRESYEQYF.

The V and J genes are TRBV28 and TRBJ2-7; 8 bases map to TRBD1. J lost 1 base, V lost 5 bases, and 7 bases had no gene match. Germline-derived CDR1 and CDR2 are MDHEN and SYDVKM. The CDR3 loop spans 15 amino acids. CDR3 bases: TGTGCCAGCAGTCCAGGGGGCGAGAGATCCTACGAGCAGTACTTC. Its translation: CASSPGGERSYEQYF.

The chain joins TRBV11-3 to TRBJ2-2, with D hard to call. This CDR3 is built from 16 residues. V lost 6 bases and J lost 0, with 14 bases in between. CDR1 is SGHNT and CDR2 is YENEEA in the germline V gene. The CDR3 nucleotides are TGTGCCAGCAGGCCCGGTTTGGGTGCGAACACCGGGGAGCTGTTTTTT. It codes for CASRPGLGANTGELFF.

In nucleotides, the CDR3 is TGTGCCTGGAGTCCGGGACAGGGAACAAACACCATATATTTT. Translating it yields CAWSPGQGTNTIYF. The V call is TRBV30, the J call TRBJ1-3; 9 nucleotides align to TRBD1. This CDR3 has 14 amino acids. The V segment lost 2 bases and the J segment 6 bases; nucleotides outside the gene matches: 5. Germline V CDR1 and CDR2: GTSNPN, SVGIG (reference sequence).

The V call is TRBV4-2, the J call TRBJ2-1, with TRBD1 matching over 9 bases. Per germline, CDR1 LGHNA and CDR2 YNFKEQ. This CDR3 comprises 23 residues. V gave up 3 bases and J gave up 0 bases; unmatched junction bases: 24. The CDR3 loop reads CASSHKGGTGKFLDWSSYNEQFF. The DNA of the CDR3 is TGTGCCAGCAGCCACAAAGGTGGGACAGGGAAATTTTTGGACTGGAGCTCCTACAATGAGCAGTTCTTC.

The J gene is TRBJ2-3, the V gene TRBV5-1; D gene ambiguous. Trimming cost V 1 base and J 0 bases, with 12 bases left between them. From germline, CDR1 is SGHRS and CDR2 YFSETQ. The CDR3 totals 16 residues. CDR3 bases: TGCGCCAGCAGCTTGTTGATAAGTCCTAGCACAGATACGCAGTATTTT. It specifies CASSLLISPSTDTQYF.

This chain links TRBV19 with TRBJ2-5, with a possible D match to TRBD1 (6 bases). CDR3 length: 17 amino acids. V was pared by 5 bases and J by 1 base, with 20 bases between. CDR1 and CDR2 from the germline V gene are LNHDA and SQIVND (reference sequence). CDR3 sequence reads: CASSLQPSTGTQETQYF. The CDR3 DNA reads TGTGCCAGTAGTCTTCAACCTTCCACAGGGACCCAAGAGACCCAGTACTTC.

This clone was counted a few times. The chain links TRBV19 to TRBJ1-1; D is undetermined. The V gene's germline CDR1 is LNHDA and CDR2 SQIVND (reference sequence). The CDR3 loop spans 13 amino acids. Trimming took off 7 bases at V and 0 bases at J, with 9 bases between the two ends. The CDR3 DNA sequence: TGTGCCAGTACCGCAAATGTGAACACTGAAGCTTTCTTT. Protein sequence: CASTANVNTEAFF.

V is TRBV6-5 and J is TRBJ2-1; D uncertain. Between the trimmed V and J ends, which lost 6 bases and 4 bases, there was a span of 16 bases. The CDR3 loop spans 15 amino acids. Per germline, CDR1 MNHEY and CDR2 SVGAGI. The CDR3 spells CASRPSTVLYNEQFF. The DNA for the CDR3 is TGTGCCAGCAGGCCCTCGACCGTTCTTTACAATGAGCAGTTCTTC.

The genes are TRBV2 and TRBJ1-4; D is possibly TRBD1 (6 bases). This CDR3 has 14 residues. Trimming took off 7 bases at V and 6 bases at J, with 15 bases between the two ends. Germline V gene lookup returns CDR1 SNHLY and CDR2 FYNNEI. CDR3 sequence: CASTLGAADEKLFF. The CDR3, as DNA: TGTGCCAGCACCCTGGGGGCAGCGGATGAAAAACTGTTTTTT.

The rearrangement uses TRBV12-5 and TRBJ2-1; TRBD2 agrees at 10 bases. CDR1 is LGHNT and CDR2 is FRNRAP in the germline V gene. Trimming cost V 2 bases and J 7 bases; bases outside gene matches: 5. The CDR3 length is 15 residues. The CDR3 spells CASGLRLAGENEQFF. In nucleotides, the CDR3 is TGTGCTAGTGGTTTGAGGCTAGCGGGAGAGAATGAGCAGTTCTTC.

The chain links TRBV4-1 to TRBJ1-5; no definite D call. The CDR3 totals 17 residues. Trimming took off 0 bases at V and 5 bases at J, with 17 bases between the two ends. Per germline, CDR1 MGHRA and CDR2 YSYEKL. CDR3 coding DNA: TGCGCCAGCAGCCAAGATCTCGGGCGGGTTGGGCATCAGCCCCAGCATTTT. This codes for CASSQDLGRVGHQPQHF.

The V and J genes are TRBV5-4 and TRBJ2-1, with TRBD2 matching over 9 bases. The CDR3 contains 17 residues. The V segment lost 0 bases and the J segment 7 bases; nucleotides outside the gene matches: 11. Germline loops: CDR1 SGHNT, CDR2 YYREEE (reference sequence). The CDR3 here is CASSLGWREGEGNEQFF. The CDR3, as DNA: TGTGCCAGCAGCTTGGGCTGGCGGGAGGGGGAGGGGAATGAGCAGTTCTTC.

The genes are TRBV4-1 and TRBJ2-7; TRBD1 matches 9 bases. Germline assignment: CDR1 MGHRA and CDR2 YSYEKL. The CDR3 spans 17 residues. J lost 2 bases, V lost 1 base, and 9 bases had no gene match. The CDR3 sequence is CASSQGILGQGAYEQYF. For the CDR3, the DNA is TGCGCCAGCAGCCAAGGAATTTTGGGACAGGGCGCCTACGAGCAGTACTTC.

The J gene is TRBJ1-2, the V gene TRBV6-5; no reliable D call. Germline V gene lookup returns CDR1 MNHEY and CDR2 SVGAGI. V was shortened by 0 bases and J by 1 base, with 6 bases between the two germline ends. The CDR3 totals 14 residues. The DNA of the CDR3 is TGTGCCAGCAGTTACTCCCCGGATAACTATGGCTACACCTTC. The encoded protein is CASSYSPDNYGYTF.

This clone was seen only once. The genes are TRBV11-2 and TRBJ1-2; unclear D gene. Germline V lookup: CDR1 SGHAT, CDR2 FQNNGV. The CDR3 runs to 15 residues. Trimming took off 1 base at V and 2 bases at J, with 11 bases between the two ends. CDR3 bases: TGTGCCAGCAGCTTAGGGGCTCCACAGAACTATGGCTACACCTTC. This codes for CASSLGAPQNYGYTF.